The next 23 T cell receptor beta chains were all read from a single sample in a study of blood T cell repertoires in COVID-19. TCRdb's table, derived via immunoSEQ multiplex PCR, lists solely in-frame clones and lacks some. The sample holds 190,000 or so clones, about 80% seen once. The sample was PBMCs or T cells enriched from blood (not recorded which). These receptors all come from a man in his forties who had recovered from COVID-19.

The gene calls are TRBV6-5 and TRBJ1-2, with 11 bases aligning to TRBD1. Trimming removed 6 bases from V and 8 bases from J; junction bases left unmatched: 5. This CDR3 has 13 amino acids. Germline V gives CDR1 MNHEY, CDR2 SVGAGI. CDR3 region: CASRPGTGGGYTF. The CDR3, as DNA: TGTGCCAGCAGGCCCGGGACAGGGGGGGGCTACACCTTC.

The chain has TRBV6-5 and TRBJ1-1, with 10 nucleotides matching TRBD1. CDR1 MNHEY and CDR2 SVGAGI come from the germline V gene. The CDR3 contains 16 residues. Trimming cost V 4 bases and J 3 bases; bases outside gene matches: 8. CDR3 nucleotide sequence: TGTGCCAGCAGTTCGAGAGGACAGGGGGGGCACACTGAAGCTTTCTTT. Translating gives CASSSRGQGGHTEAFF.

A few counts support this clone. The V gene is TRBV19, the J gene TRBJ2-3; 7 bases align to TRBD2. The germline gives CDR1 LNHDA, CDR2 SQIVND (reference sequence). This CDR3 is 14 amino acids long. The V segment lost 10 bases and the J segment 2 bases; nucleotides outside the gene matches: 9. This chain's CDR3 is CATSSSGLTDTQYF. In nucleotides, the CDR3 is TGTGCCACATCCTCTAGCGGCCTCACAGATACGCAGTATTTT.

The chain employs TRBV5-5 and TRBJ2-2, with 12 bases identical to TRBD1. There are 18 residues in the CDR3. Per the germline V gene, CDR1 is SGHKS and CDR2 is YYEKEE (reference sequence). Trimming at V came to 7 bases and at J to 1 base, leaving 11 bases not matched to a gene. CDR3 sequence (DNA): TGTGCCAGCCCCCGGAAGGGACAGGGGGCGAGGAACACCGGGGAGCTGTTTTTT. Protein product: CASPRKGQGARNTGELFF. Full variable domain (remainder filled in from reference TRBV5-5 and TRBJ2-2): DAGVTQSPTHLIKTRGQQVTLRCSPISGHKSVSWYQQVLGQGPQFIFQYYEKEERGRGNFPDRFSARQFPNYSSELNVNALLLGDSALYLCASPRKGQGARNTGELFFGEGSRLTVL.

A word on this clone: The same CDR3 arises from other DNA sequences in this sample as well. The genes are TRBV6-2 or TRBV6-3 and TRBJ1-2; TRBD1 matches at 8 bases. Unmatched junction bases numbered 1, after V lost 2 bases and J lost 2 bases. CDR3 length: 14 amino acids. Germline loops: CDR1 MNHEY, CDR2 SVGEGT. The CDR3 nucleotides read TGTGCCAGCAGTTACGGACAGGGAAACTATGGCTACACCTTC. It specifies CASSYGQGNYGYTF.

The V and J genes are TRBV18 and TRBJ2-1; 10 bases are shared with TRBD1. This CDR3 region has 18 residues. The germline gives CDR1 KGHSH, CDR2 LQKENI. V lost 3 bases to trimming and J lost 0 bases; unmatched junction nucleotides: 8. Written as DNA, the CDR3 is TGTGCCAGCTCACCGGGACGGGGGACAGGGGCCTCCTACAATGAGCAGTTCTTC. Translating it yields CASSPGRGTGASYNEQFF.

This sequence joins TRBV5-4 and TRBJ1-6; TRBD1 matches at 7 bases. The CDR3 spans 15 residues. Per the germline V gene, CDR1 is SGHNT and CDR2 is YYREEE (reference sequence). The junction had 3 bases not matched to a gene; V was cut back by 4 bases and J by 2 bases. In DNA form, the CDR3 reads TGTGCCAGCAGCATGGGGACAGCCTATAATTCACCCCTCCACTTT. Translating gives CASSMGTAYNSPLHF. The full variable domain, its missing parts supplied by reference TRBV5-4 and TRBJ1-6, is ETGVTQSPTHLIKTRGQQVTLRCSSQSGHNTVSWYQQALGQGPQFIFQYYREEENGRGNFPPRFSGLQFPNYSSELNVNALELDDSALYLCASSMGTAYNSPLHFGNGTRLTVT.

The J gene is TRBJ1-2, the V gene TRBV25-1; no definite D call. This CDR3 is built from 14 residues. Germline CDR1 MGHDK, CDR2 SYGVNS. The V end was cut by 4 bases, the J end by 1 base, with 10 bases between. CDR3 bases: TGTGCCAGCAGTGGGGCCCACAATAACTATGGCTACACCTTC. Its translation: CASSGAHNNYGYTF.

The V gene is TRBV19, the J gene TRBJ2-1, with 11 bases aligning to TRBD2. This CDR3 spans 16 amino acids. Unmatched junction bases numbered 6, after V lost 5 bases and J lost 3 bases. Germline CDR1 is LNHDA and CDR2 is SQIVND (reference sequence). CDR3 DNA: TGTGCCAGTAGTCCGATAACTAGCGGGGGCTACAATGAGCAGTTCTTC. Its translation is CASSPITSGGYNEQFF.

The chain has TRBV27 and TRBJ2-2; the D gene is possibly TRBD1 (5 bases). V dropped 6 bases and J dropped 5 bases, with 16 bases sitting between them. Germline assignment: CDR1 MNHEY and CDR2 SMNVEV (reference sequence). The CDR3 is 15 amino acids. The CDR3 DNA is TGTGCCAGCAGCCTCCCGGGCAGGGCTACCGGGGAGCTGTTTTTT. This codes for CASSLPGRATGELFF.

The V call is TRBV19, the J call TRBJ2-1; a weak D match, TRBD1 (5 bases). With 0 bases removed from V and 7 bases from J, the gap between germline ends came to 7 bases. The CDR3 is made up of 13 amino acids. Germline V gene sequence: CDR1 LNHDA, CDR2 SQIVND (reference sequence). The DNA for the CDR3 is TGTGCCAGTAGTATAGATAGGGGAAATGAGCAGTTCTTC. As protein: CASSIDRGNEQFF.

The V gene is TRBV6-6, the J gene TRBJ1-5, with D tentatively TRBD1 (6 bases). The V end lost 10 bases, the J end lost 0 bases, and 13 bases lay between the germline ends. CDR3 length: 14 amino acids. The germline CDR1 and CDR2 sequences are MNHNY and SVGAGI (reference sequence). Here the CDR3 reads CAIQQGGSNQPQHF. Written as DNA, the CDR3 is TGTGCCATACAACAGGGCGGTAGCAATCAGCCCCAGCATTTT.

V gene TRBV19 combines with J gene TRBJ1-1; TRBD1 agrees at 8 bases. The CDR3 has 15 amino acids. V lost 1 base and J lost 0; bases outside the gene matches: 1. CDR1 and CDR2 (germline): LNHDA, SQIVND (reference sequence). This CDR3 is CASSIGTGMNTEAFF. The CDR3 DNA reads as TGTGCCAGTAGTATAGGGACAGGGATGAACACTGAAGCTTTCTTT.

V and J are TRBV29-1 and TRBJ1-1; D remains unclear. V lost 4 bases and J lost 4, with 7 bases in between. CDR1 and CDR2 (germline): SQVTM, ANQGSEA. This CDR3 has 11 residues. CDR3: CSVVYSTEAFF. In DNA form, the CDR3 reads TGCAGCGTTGTCTATAGCACTGAAGCTTTCTTT. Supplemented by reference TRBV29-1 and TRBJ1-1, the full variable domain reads SAVISQKPSRDICQRGTSLTIQCQVDSQVTMMFWYRQQPGQSLTLIATANQGSEATYESGFVIDKFPISRPNLTFSTLTVSNMSPEDSSIYLCSVVYSTEAFFGQGTRLTVV.

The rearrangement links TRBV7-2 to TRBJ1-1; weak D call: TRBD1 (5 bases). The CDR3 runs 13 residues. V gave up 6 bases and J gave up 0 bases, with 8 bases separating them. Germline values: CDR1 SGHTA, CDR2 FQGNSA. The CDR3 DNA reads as TGTGCCAGCAGGGGGGGGATGAACACTGAAGCTTTCTTT. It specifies CASRGGMNTEAFF.

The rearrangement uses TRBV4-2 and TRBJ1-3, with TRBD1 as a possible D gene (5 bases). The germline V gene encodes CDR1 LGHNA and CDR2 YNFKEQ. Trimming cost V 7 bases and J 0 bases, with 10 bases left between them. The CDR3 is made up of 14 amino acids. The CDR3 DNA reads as TGTGCCAGCACCGCCGGGGGCTCTGGAAACACCATATATTTT. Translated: CASTAGGSGNTIYF.

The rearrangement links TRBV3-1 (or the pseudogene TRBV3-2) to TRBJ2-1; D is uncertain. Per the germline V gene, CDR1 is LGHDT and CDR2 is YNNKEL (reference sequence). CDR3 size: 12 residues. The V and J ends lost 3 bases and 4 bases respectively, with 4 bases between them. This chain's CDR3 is CASSQTYNEQFF. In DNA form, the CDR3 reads TGTGCCAGCAGCCAGACTTACAATGAGCAGTTCTTC.

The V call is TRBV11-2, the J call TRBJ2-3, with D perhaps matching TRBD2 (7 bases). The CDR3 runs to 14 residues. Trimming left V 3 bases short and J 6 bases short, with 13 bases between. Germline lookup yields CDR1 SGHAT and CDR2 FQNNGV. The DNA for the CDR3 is TGTGCCAGCAGCTTTGGGGGGGCCCCCGATACGCAGTATTTT. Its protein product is CASSFGGAPDTQYF.

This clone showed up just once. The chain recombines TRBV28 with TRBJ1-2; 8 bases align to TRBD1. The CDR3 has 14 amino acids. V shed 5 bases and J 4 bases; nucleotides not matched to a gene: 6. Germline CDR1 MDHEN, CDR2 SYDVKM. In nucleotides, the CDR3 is TGTGCCAGCAGTACCGGGACAGGTCTCTATGGCTACACCTTC. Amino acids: CASSTGTGLYGYTF.

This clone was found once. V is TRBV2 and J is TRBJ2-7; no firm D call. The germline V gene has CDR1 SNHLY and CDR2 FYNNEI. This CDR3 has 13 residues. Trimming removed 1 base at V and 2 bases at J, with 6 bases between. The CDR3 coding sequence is TGTGCCAGCAGTGAAGGAAACACCTACGAGCAGTACTTC. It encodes CASSEGNTYEQYF.

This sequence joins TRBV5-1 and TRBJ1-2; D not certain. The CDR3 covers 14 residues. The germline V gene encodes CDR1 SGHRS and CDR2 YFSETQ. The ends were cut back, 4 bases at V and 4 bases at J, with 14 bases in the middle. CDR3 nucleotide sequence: TGCGCCAGCAGCCCCGTCGGGGAAGGCTATGGCTACACCTTC. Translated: CASSPVGEGYGYTF.

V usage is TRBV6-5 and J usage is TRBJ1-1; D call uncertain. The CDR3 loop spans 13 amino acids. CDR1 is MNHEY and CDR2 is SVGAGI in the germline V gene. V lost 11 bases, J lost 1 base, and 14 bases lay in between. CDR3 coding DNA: TGTGCCGACGCGGCGGGGAGGAACACTGAAGCTTTCTTT. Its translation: CADAAGRNTEAFF.

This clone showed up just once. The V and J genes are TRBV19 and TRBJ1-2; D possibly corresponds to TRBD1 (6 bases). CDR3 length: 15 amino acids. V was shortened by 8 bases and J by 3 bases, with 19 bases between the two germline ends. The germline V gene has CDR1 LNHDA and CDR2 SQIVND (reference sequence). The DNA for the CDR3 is TGTGCCAGTTCGCCTTCCCCGGGACACTACTATGGCTACACCTTC. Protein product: CASSPSPGHYYGYTF.